This T cell receptor beta chain was observed in a study of blood T cell repertoires in COVID-19. At the level of the study: PBMCs, B-cell-depleted T cells, or T cells provided the cDNA or gDNA that made up the material.

TCRdb's table, derived via immunoSEQ multiplex PCR, lists solely in-frame clones and lacks some. The sample carries 370,000 or so clones, about 90% recorded once. V trimming: 4 bases; J trimming: 2 bases; junction bases outside the gene matches: 13. Per the germline V gene, CDR1 is LGHNA and CDR2 is YNFKEQ. The CDR3 consists of 18 residues. The rearrangement uses TRBV4-2 and TRBJ2-3, with 9 bases identical to TRBD1. This clonotype originated in a young man who had recovered from COVID-19. Sequenced material: PBMCs or T cells enriched from blood (not recorded which). The DNA of the CDR3 is TGTGCCAGCAGCCTTGAACCCGGGACAGGGCTAAACACAGATACGCAGTATTTT. Its translation is CASSLEPGTGLNTDTQYF.